Listed here are 10 T cell receptor beta chains from one sample, sequenced in a study of T cells in Graves' hyperthyroidism and ophthalmopathy. RNA transcripts yielded amplified TCR beta CDR3 regions. With the HTBI primer set, the TCR CDR3 went through a first round of RT-PCR. One entry per CDR3 protein results from TCRdb running MiXCR on the multiplex PCR reads. The data show hundreds of thousands of distinct CDR3 sequences, about 45% seen once. The sample taken for sequencing was peripheral blood or thyroid tissue (not recorded which). These receptors were taken from an adult man with Graves' disease, either hyperthyroidism or ophthalmopathy (not recorded which).

The chain links TRBV6-5 to TRBJ2-5; D not certain. The better agreement between TRBJ2-7 and the DNA end casts doubt on the J call. The CDR3 is 17 amino acids. The germline gives CDR1 MNHEY, CDR2 SVGAGI. The CDR3 region has the DNA TGTGCCAGCAGTTACTATCTCGTGCGAATCAGCTCCTACGAGCAGTACTTC. As protein: CASSYYLVRISSYEQYF.

This clonotype was seen repeatedly, ten times or more. V gene TRBV20-1 combines with J gene TRBJ1-1, with D unclear. The CDR3 spans 11 residues. Germline CDR1 reads DFQATT; CDR2 reads SNEGSKA (reference sequence). The CDR3 coding sequence is TGCGTACCTCTATTGAACACTGAAGCTTTCTTT. Amino acids: CVPLLNTEAFF.

V gene TRBV10-3 combines with J gene TRBJ1-4; 9 positions agree with TRBD1. The germline V gene has CDR1 ENHRY and CDR2 SYGVKD. Unmatched junction bases numbered 4, after V lost 4 bases and J lost 10 bases. The length of the CDR3 is 13 residues. The chain's CDR3 is CAISADRGGKLFF. The CDR3 DNA follows: TGTGCCATCAGTGCGGACAGGGGCGGAAAACTGTTTTTT.

V gene TRBV19 combines with J gene TRBJ1-5; D uncertain. V was pared by 6 bases and J by 11 bases, with 20 bases between. The CDR3 runs to 14 residues. Germline V gene sequence: CDR1 LNHDA, CDR2 SQIVND (reference sequence). Written as DNA, the CDR3 is TGTGCCAGTAGCCAAGTGGGCGGCGCCACGTCCCAGCATTTT. It specifies CASSQVGGATSQHF.

This clonotype was seen more than once but under ten times. The chain couples TRBV7-2 to TRBJ1-1; D possibly corresponds to TRBD1 (6 bases). CDR3 size: 14 residues. The germline CDR1 and CDR2 sequences are SGHTA and FQGNSA. Trimming took 5 bases from V and 6 from J, leaving 16 bases between them. CDR3 DNA: TGTGCCAGCAGCGCCCAAGGGGGGGGAGCTGAAGCTTTCTTT. Translated: CASSAQGGGAEAFF.

A remark on this clonotype: A single base separates this from a much larger clone, so it may be a read error. J is TRBJ1-5 and V is TRBV9; a weak D match, TRBD1 (5 bases). CDR3 length equals 15 residues. CDR1 is SGDLS, CDR2 YYNGEE, per germline. V was clipped by 0 bases and J by 6 bases, with 13 bases between them. This CDR3 reads CASSVEGVVGQPQHF. CDR3 nucleotide sequence: TGTGCCAGCAGCGTAGAAGGGGTAGTGGGTCAGCCCCAGCATTTT.

The rearrangement uses TRBV6-6 and TRBJ2-5, with no clear D. V lost 6 bases to trimming and J lost 3 bases, with 11 bases between them. From germline, CDR1 is MNHNY and CDR2 SVGAGI (reference sequence). This CDR3 is built from 13 residues. For the CDR3, the DNA is TGTGCCAGCAGCCTAACTACAAAAGAGACCCAGTACTTC. Residues: CASSLTTKETQYF.

The chain is built from TRBV11-1 and TRBJ1-6; D is unresolved. The CDR3 consists of 13 residues. Looked up from germline, CDR1 is SGHAT and CDR2 is FQDESV (reference sequence). Trimming removed 3 bases from V and 7 bases from J, with 7 bases in between. As DNA, the CDR3 is TGTGCCAGCAGCTTTGACGGAAATTCACCCCTCCACTTT. Its translation is CASSFDGNSPLHF.

This clonotype showed up just a few times. V gene TRBV12-3 or TRBV12-4 combines with J gene TRBJ1-2, with D unresolved. The CDR3 runs 15 residues. Trimming took 1 base from V and 0 from J, leaving 9 bases between them. DNA of the CDR3: TGTGCCAGCAGTTTAGAAACCAGATCTAACTATGGCTACACCTTC. Its translation is CASSLETRSNYGYTF.

The V gene is TRBV7-2, the J gene TRBJ2-5, with 11 bases identical to TRBD2. CDR1 is SGHTA and CDR2 is FQGNSA in the germline V gene. The V segment lost 4 bases and the J segment 6 bases; nucleotides outside the gene matches: 13. The CDR3 sequence is 17 residues long. The CDR3 sequence: CASSSPLLAGAGKTQYF. DNA for the CDR3: TGTGCCAGCAGCTCACCCTTACTAGCGGGAGCGGGGAAGACCCAGTACTTC.